The 16 T cell receptor beta chains presented below share a single source sample, sequenced in a study of blood T cell repertoires in COVID-19. TCRdb's copy holds only in-frame clones and misses some; the assay was immunoSEQ multiplex PCR. The data show approximately 190,000 clones, roughly 84% seen once. The sample comprised PBMCs or T cells enriched from blood (not recorded which). These TCRs come from a woman under 40 who had been exposed to COVID-19.

CDR3 sequence (DNA): TGTGCCAGTAGTATTAGGCAGGGCGGCGAGCAGTACTTC. Translating it yields CASSIRQGGEQYF. The chain is built from TRBV19 and TRBJ2-7; perhaps TRBD1 as D (5 bases). Trimming stripped 3 bases from V and 6 bases from J, with 12 bases between. The CDR3 totals 13 residues. Germline CDR1 reads LNHDA; CDR2 reads SQIVND (reference sequence).

The V call is TRBV28, the J call TRBJ1-1, with no clear D. The CDR3 consists of 18 residues. Trimming left V 6 bases short and J 1 base short, with 24 bases between. The germline V gene encodes CDR1 MDHEN and CDR2 SYDVKM. The CDR3 coding sequence is TGTGCCAGCAGCATATCGGCGAAGGTCGCGGAGGGGAACACTGAAGCTTTCTTT. Translated, it gives CASSISAKVAEGNTEAFF.

This chain joins TRBV6-5 and TRBJ1-1, with a weak D call TRBD1 (6 bases). The CDR3 loop spans 15 amino acids. Per the germline V gene, CDR1 is MNHEY and CDR2 is SVGAGI. Trimming left V 5 bases short and J 0 bases short, with 13 bases between. The CDR3: CASSTPGQLNTEAFF. Written as DNA, the CDR3 is TGTGCCAGCAGTACCCCCGGACAGTTGAACACTGAAGCTTTCTTT.

The chain couples TRBV5-1 to TRBJ2-3, with D maybe TRBD2 (6 bases). CDR3 length equals 14 residues. Trimming left V 5 bases short and J 0 bases short, with 10 bases between. Germline V gives CDR1 SGHRS, CDR2 YFSETQ. In DNA form, the CDR3 reads TGCGCCAGCAGATCCGGGACTAGCACAGATACGCAGTATTTT. Protein: CASRSGTSTDTQYF. Full variable domain (outside the CDR3, taken from reference TRBV5-1 and TRBJ2-3): KAGVTQTPRYLIKTRGQQVTLSCSPISGHRSVSWYQQTPGQGLQFLFEYFSETQRNKGNFPGRFSGRQFSNSRSEMNVSTLELGDSALYLCASRSGTSTDTQYFGPGTRLTVL.

The chain uses TRBV7-3 and TRBJ2-3, with D uncertain. Germline CDR1 and CDR2: SGHTA and FQGTGA. This CDR3 has 15 amino acids. The V and J ends lost 0 bases and 1 base respectively, with 8 bases between them. CDR3 DNA: TGTGCCAGCAGCTTAACCCCCCGGGGCACAGATACGCAGTATTTT. This encodes CASSLTPRGTDTQYF.

V gene TRBV5-6 combines with J gene TRBJ2-1; 8 bases are shared with TRBD2. Looked up from germline, CDR1 is SGHDT and CDR2 is YYEEEE. The CDR3 extends over 17 amino acids. The trim removed 0 bases at V and 0 bases at J, leaving 5 bases unmatched. The CDR3 bases are TGTGCCAGCAGCTTGGGACTAGCGTTCGACTCCTACAATGAGCAGTTCTTC. Residues: CASSLGLAFDSYNEQFF.

V and J are TRBV6-5 and TRBJ1-4, with 8 bases matching TRBD1. The ends lost 4 bases at V and 0 bases at J; junction bases unmatched: 1. Germline V CDR1 and CDR2: MNHEY, SVGAGI. CDR3 length: 15 residues. This CDR3 reads CASSLQGATNEKLFF. CDR3 DNA: TGTGCCAGCAGTTTACAGGGGGCAACTAATGAAAAACTGTTTTTT.

This clone appeared once. J is TRBJ2-7 and V is TRBV27; 8 nucleotides align to TRBD1. V lost 5 bases, J lost 3 bases, and 12 bases stayed unmatched. Germline loops: CDR1 MNHEY, CDR2 SMNVEV (reference sequence). This CDR3 has 16 residues. The CDR3 nucleotides read TGTGCCAGCAGTACCTACGACAGGGGCGCCTACTACGAGCAGTACTTC. This gives the protein CASSTYDRGAYYEQYF.

The chain combines TRBV30 with TRBJ1-6, with D possibly matching TRBD1 (6 bases). Germline CDR1 GTSNPN, CDR2 SVGIG (reference sequence). V lost 8 bases and J lost 0, with 11 bases in between. The CDR3 runs 14 residues. Here the CDR3 reads CAVGQSSYNSPLHF. DNA of the CDR3: TGTGCCGTCGGACAGAGCTCCTATAATTCACCCCTCCACTTT.

The chain employs TRBV2 and TRBJ2-3, with 10 bases lining up with TRBD2. Germline assignment: CDR1 SNHLY and CDR2 FYNNEI. CDR3 length equals 17 residues. Trimming took 7 bases from V and 4 from J; bases not matched to a gene: 14. As DNA, the CDR3 is TGTGCCAGCACCGGACCGCCTAGCGGGGGAATCCCAGATACGCAGTATTTT. Protein: CASTGPPSGGIPDTQYF.

The gene calls are TRBV6-5 and TRBJ1-2; D gene unclear. V was trimmed by 6 bases and J by 0 bases, leaving 11 bases between them. The CDR3 has 14 residues. Germline loops: CDR1 MNHEY, CDR2 SVGAGI. DNA of the CDR3: TGTGCCAGCAGGCGCCTACAGACTAACTATGGCTACACCTTC. Its translation is CASRRLQTNYGYTF.

The gene calls are TRBV10-1 and TRBJ2-3; TRBD1 might be the D (5 bases). In germline, CDR1 is WNHNN, CDR2 SYGVQD (reference sequence). CDR3 length equals 16 residues. The ends were cut back, 10 bases at V and 2 bases at J, with 22 bases in the middle. The DNA of the CDR3 is TGCGCCACCACCCCACTTTCGACAGAAACCACAGATACGCAGTATTTT. Protein: CATTPLSTETTDTQYF.

V gene TRBV19 combines with J gene TRBJ1-1; 7 bases align to TRBD1. Germline values: CDR1 LNHDA, CDR2 SQIVND (reference sequence). This CDR3 region has 18 residues. J gave up 0 bases and V 0 bases, and 10 bases lay outside the gene matches. The chain's CDR3 is CASSIDPHRQGMNTEAFF. Written as DNA, the CDR3 is TGTGCCAGTAGTATAGATCCCCACCGACAGGGCATGAACACTGAAGCTTTCTTT.

The chain links TRBV7-9 to TRBJ2-1; maybe TRBD2 (7 bases). V was pared by 4 bases and J by 8 bases, with 18 bases between. The length of the CDR3 is 15 residues. Germline lookup yields CDR1 SEHNR and CDR2 FQNEAQ (reference sequence). The CDR3 nucleotides read TGTGCCAGCAGCTATTTTGGGGGGGCTCTCCATGAGCAGTTCTTC. This gives the protein CASSYFGGALHEQFF.

This clone was seen only a few times. V gene TRBV3-1 (or the pseudogene TRBV3-2) combines with J gene TRBJ1-1, with TRBD1 as a possible D gene (5 bases). Germline V gives CDR1 LGHDT, CDR2 YNNKEL (reference sequence). This CDR3 is built from 11 residues. Trimming left V 8 bases short and J 4 bases short, with 8 bases between. This chain's CDR3 is CASAGVTEAFF. The DNA for the CDR3 is TGTGCCAGCGCGGGGGTCACTGAAGCTTTCTTT.

The J gene is TRBJ1-3, the V gene TRBV7-2, with D possibly TRBD1 on 5 matching bases. The CDR3 contains 16 residues. V shed 5 bases and J shed 2 bases, with 16 bases lying between them. The germline gives CDR1 SGHTA, CDR2 FQGNSA. CDR3 sequence: CASSPQPADTGNTIYF. The CDR3, as DNA: TGTGCCAGCAGCCCCCAGCCCGCGGACACTGGAAACACCATATATTTT.